This T cell receptor beta chain was documented in a study of T cell clusters in autoimmune cytopenias. Germline V gene sequence: CDR1 SEHNR, CDR2 FQNEAQ (reference sequence). The CDR3 has 16 amino acids. TRB amplification used approximately 270 ng of peripheral blood genomic DNA. Multiplex touch-down PCR amplified TRB using TRB-A and TRB-B pools in one tube. TCRdb re-called the multiplex PCR reads; every CDR3 protein appears as one record, without DNA. The table lists more than 2,500 distinct CDR3 sequences, with around 19% in the top ten. This clonotype is called medium-sized based on its frequency. The sample taken for sequencing was peripheral blood. The genes are TRBV7-9 and TRBJ2-5; the D call from TCRdb, TRBD2, cannot be confirmed without DNA. This clonotype was obtained from a human donor with an autoimmune cytopenia, with autoimmune hepatitis or in good health (not recorded which). CDR3 loop: CASSPRGGQTQETQYF.